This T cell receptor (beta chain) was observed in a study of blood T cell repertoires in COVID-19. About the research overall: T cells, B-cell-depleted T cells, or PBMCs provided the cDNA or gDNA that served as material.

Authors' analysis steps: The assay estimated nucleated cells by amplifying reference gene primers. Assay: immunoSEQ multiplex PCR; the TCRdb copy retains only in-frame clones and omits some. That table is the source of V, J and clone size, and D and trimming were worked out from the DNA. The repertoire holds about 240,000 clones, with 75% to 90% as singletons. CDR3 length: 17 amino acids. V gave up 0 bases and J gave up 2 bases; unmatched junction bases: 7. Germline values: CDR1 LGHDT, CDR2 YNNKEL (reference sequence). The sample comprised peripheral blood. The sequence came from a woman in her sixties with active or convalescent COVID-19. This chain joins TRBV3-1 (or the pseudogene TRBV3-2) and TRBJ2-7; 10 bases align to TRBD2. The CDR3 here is CASSQDWLAGAPYEQYF. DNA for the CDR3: TGTGCCAGCAGCCAAGATTGGCTAGCGGGGGCCCCCTACGAGCAGTACTTC.